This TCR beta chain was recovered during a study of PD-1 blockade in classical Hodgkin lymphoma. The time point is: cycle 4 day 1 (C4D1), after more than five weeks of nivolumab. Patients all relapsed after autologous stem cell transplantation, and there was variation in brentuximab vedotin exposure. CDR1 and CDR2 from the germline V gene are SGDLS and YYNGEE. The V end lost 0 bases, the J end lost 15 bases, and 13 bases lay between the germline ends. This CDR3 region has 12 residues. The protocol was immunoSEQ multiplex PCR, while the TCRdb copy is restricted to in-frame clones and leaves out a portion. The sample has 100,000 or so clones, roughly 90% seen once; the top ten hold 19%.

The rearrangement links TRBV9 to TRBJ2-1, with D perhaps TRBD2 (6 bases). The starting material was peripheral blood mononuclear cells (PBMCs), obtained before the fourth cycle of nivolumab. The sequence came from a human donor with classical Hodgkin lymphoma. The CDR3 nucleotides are TGTGCCAGCAGCGTAGACCACGGGAGAACGTTCTTC. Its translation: CASSVDHGRTFF.